This T cell receptor beta chain derives from a study of molecular identifiers for immune sequencing clone quantification. V lost 4 bases to trimming and J lost 3 bases, with 16 bases between them. The germline gives CDR1 SGDLS, CDR2 YYNGEE. This CDR3 contains 16 residues. Ten or more counts support this clonotype. TCRdb reanalysed the PCR reads using MiXCR and keeps one entry per CDR3 protein. The sample holds 600,000 to 650,000 distinct CDR3 sequences, nearly 20% seen once. V gene TRBV9 combines with J gene TRBJ2-2; D is possibly TRBD1 or TRBD2 (5 bases each). Sequencing was carried out using naive CD8+ T cells from blood, with Jurkat cell RNA spiked in. Subset meaning: FACS-sorted CD8+CD4-CCR7+CD45RA+ naive T cells. The sequence derives from a human donor in good health. Some libraries in this study had Jurkat cell RNA spiked in. In DNA, the CDR3 is TGTGCCAGCAGCCCAGGGCCGGGGTCGGACACCGGGGAGCTGTTTTTT. The encoded protein is CASSPGPGSDTGELFF. Full variable domain (remainder filled in from reference TRBV9 and TRBJ2-2): DSGVTQTPKHLITATGQRVTLRCSPRSGDLSVYWYQQSLDQGLQFLIQYYNGEERAKGNILERFSAQQFPDLHSELNLSSLELGDSALYFCASSPGPGSDTGELFFGEGSRLTVL.